The present T cell receptor (beta chain) was sequenced within a study of blood T cell repertoires in COVID-19 (dated by TCRdb to the early 2020s). Broadly, across the study: Samples from collaborators originated in the United States, Italy and Spain and spanned both the acute and convalescent phases of COVID-19. Samples came from the ongoing ImmuneRACE study (first 160 participants) plus 1,254 subjects from 6 global collaborators. Deeply sampled blood TCRbeta repertoires from subjects exposed to, actively infected with, or recovered from COVID-19 were included in the dataset. Where HLA class I and class II types were available, the types were taken from metadata supplied by the sample provider, not from assay-based typing. The prospective study material was composed of cDNA or gDNA derived from T cells, B-cell-depleted T cells, or PBMCs. The sample metadata nearly always contained a de-identified subject ID, COVID-19 status, age in years and sex. A freely available public database, intended as a resource for researchers studying the immune response to SARS-CoV-2, is where the repertoires were released. General conclusions and limits of the study: Clinical and demographic metadata were provided uncurated, with the amount varying by source and participant.

As concerns this clone: Which antigen it targets is not known. Per-base qualities were not stored, and no clone one base away is much larger.

TCRbeta CDR3 regions were amplified from genomic DNA by means of the immunoSEQ Assay, a bias-controlled multiplex PCR. In the original analysis: Within the assay, amplification of reference gene primers was used to estimate how many nucleated cells each sample contained. To quantify the absolute abundance of each unique TCRbeta CDR3 rearrangement, sequence reads were collapsed and filtered. For each sample, productive Simpson clonality was calculated as the square root of Simpson's diversity index over productive rearrangements. The immuneACCESS repertoire file appears here via TCRdb, limited to in-frame rearrangements. These files lack a portion of the clones; in checked studies, under half of the deficit traces to unresolved V genes, and the cause of the others is not known. V and J calls and clone size are given by that table; D and trimming were obtained from the DNA. This sample lists about 200,000 clones; about 86% were detected once. The ten largest account for roughly 7% of the sample.

Participants in the prospective study were enrolled through a virtual design, were aged about 18 to 90 years, and lived in under 25 United States geographic areas. To assign participants to cohorts, the prospective study relied on clinical history that participants themselves reported in a screening survey and a study questionnaire. Recovered participants in ImmuneRACE Cohort 3 were defined as having two consecutive negative NP/OP PCR tests, clearance from a healthcare professional, or resolution of symptoms. Mobile phlebotomists in the prospective study collected whole blood, serum and a nasopharyngeal or oropharyngeal swab from every participant. Prospective study participants could optionally give additional blood draws and questionnaires over an approximately two-month period. Before DNA extraction, prospective study blood samples were shipped either frozen or at room temperature. V and J are truncated by 0 bases and 6 bases respectively, leaving an intervening sequence of 16 bases. Spanning cysteine to phenylalanine, the CDR3 consists of 16 amino acids. Only the CDR3 part of the read is kept: 48 bases, read in frame from the first base. From the germline V gene, CDR1 is LGHNA and CDR2 is YSLEER.

In this chain, TRBV4-3 is recombined with TRBJ2-3; the D segment could be TRBD2, given 5 matching bases. This sequence was found in a man aged 40-55 years who had recovered from COVID-19. Sequencing input: PBMCs or T cells enriched from blood (not recorded which). The sequence in DNA is TGCGCCAGCAGCCAAGATGAACGGGGTCATTTGGATACGCAGTATTTT. Translation gives CASSQDERGHLDTQYF.